The 15 T cell receptor beta chains below come from one sample, sequenced in a study of shared clonotypes between healthy human individuals. Generated by immunoSEQ multiplex PCR, the TCRdb table keeps only in-frame clones and is missing some. The data show just under 350,000 clones, 70% to 75% seen once. Sequencing used memory CD4+ T cells sorted from blood. Subset here: CD45RA-negative fraction. These receptor sequences come from a man aged 25 to 40 in good health.

This chain uses TRBV6-5 with TRBJ2-3; TRBD2 agrees at 15 bases. The length of the CDR3 is 16 residues. CDR1 MNHEY and CDR2 SVGAGI come from the germline V gene. The V and J ends lost 3 bases and 7 bases, in that order; junction bases with no gene match: 5. The CDR3, as DNA: TGTGCCAGCAGTTATGGACTAGCGGGGGGGGCACATACGCAGTATTTT. Protein product: CASSYGLAGGAHTQYF.

This clone was seen a handful of times. The J gene is TRBJ1-1, the V gene TRBV4-1; TRBD1 matches 10 bases. The length of the CDR3 is 14 residues. The J segment lost 2 bases and the V segment lost 4 bases, leaving 1 base of the junction unmatched. Germline CDR1 MGHRA, CDR2 YSYEKL. The CDR3 sequence: CASSRDRGNTEAFF. CDR3 DNA sequence: TGCGCCAGCAGCCGGGACAGGGGTAACACTGAAGCTTTCTTT.

This sequence joins TRBV18 and TRBJ1-3, with D uncertain. Trimming shortened V by 3 bases and J by 4 bases, and 10 bases separated the two germline ends. This CDR3 spans 14 amino acids. Germline V gives CDR1 KGHSH, CDR2 LQKENI. In DNA form, the CDR3 reads TGTGCCAGCTCACCGGTAGACGGGGGAAACACCATATATTTT. Encoded protein: CASSPVDGGNTIYF.

The chain recombines TRBV10-2 with TRBJ1-4, with D perhaps TRBD1 (5 bases). This CDR3 comprises 14 residues. The ends were cut back, 6 bases at V and 0 bases at J, with 8 bases in the middle. Germline CDR1 WSHSY, CDR2 SAAADI. CDR3 nucleotide sequence: TGCGCCAGCAGGGACACCCCAACTAATGAAAAACTGTTTTTT. Its protein is CASRDTPTNEKLFF.

As concerns this clone: A read error is the likely source, as a far larger clone sits one nucleotide away. The CDR3, as DNA: TGTGTCAGCAGCAACCTTAGCGGGTCGGGTGAGACCCAGTACTTC. It translates to CVSSNLSGSGETQYF. The rearrangement joins TRBV11-2 to TRBJ2-5; 7 nucleotides line up with TRBD2. Germline assignment: CDR1 SGHAT and CDR2 FQNNGV. The CDR3 consists of 15 residues.

The rearrangement joins TRBV6-6 to TRBJ1-1; unclear D gene. The CDR3 has 13 residues. V was shortened by 8 bases and J by 2 bases, with 12 bases between the two germline ends. Germline values: CDR1 MNHNY, CDR2 SVGAGI (reference sequence). The CDR3 bases are TGTGCCAGCCGATGGAGCGGTAACACTGAAGCTTTCTTT. Encoded protein: CASRWSGNTEAFF.

The CDR3 spells CASSPTSGRDNEQFF. CDR3 sequence (DNA): TGTGCCAGCAGCCCTACTAGCGGGAGAGATAATGAGCAGTTCTTC. This sequence joins TRBV5-4 and TRBJ2-1; 11 nucleotides align to TRBD2. The length of the CDR3 is 15 residues. Germline loops: CDR1 SGHNT, CDR2 YYREEE (reference sequence). The J segment lost 7 bases and the V segment lost 4 bases, leaving 7 bases of the junction unmatched.

The V gene is TRBV11-2, the J gene TRBJ2-3; the D is unclear. The CDR3 length is 12 residues. V lost 5 bases, J lost 4 bases, and 7 bases lay in between. Germline V lookup: CDR1 SGHAT, CDR2 FQNNGV. The CDR3: CASSPGPDTQYF. The CDR3 bases are TGTGCCAGCAGCCCTGGTCCAGATACGCAGTATTTT.

The chain is built from TRBV9 and TRBJ2-3, with 7 bases fitting TRBD2. The CDR3 sequence is 14 residues long. The germline CDR1 and CDR2 sequences are SGDLS and YYNGEE. The V segment lost 2 bases and the J segment 1 base; nucleotides outside the gene matches: 1. CDR3 sequence reads: CASSVGLGTDTQYF. The CDR3 bases are TGTGCCAGCAGCGTCGGACTAGGCACAGATACGCAGTATTTT.

The V call is TRBV29-1, the J call TRBJ1-3; D unresolved. The ends were cut back, 4 bases at V and 2 bases at J, with 6 bases in the middle. The V gene's germline CDR1 is SQVTM and CDR2 ANQGSEA. The length of the CDR3 is 12 residues. CDR3 DNA: TGCAGCGTTGGGGCAGCTGGAAACACCATATATTTT. Its translation: CSVGAAGNTIYF.

This clone was seen a handful of times. The sample carries other DNA sequences with the same CDR3. The chain employs TRBV2 and TRBJ2-1; D ambiguous. This CDR3 region has 13 residues. Germline CDR1 SNHLY, CDR2 FYNNEI. V lost 2 bases to trimming and J lost 4 bases, with 6 bases between them. This CDR3 is CASSELGYNEQFF. For the CDR3, the DNA is TGTGCCAGCAGTGAACTGGGATACAATGAGCAGTTCTTC.

The chain uses TRBV20-1 and TRBJ2-5; D call uncertain. The germline gives CDR1 DFQATT, CDR2 SNEGSKA (reference sequence). The length of the CDR3 is 11 residues. Trimming left V 6 bases short and J 4 bases short, with 9 bases between. The CDR3 is CSARLRETQYF. CDR3 nucleotides: TGCAGTGCCCGCCTCCGAGAGACCCAGTACTTC.

V and J are TRBV5-1 and TRBJ2-3; D unclear. Trimming took off 4 bases at V and 2 bases at J, with 14 bases between the two ends. CDR3 size: 15 residues. The V gene's germline CDR1 is SGHRS and CDR2 YFSETQ. The CDR3 nucleotides are TGCGCCAGCAGCACGGCCGGGCACCCCACAGATACGCAGTATTTT. Translated, it gives CASSTAGHPTDTQYF. Full variable domain (outside the CDR3, taken from reference TRBV5-1 and TRBJ2-3): KAGVTQTPRYLIKTRGQQVTLSCSPISGHRSVSWYQQTPGQGLQFLFEYFSETQRNKGNFPGRFSGRQFSNSRSEMNVSTLELGDSALYLCASSTAGHPTDTQYFGPGTRLTVL.

The genes are TRBV7-2 and TRBJ2-3; D might be TRBD2 (6 bases). V was cut by 4 bases and J by 4 bases, with 12 bases left in between. Germline V CDR1 and CDR2: SGHTA, FQGNSA. This CDR3 is built from 14 residues. The CDR3 DNA reads as TGTGCCAGCAGCTCGGGGGTTAATCCAGATACGCAGTATTTT. Translation: CASSSGVNPDTQYF.

This clone was recorded a few times. This chain joins TRBV5-1 and TRBJ2-7, with a possible D match to TRBD2 (7 bases). CDR3 size: 14 residues. Germline V gene sequence: CDR1 SGHRS, CDR2 YFSETQ. Trimming shortened V by 3 bases and J by 5 bases, and 15 bases separated the two germline ends. The DNA of the CDR3 is TGCGCCAGCAGCTCACGGACGGGGGGCCACGAGCAGTACTTC. Residues: CASSSRTGGHEQYF.